The clone carrying this T cell receptor beta chain was counted only a few times. This table comes from immunoSEQ multiplex PCR, and its TCRdb copy is limited to in-frame clones, with some not included. This sample has about 70,000 clones; over 70% occur once, and the top ten carry about 5%. The CDR3 has 14 residues. V dropped 4 bases and J dropped 5 bases, with 12 bases sitting between them. The germline gives CDR1 LGHNA, CDR2 YSLEER. The data stem from a study of OX40 agonist ivuxolimab in advanced cancers. This rearrangement joins TRBV4-3 to TRBJ2-1, with a possible D match to TRBD1 (6 bases). This TCR was recovered from an adult with an advanced solid tumor such as melanoma, head and neck, liver or kidney cancer. The sample here was CD4+ or CD8+ T cells sorted from blood, taken in a trial of the OX40 agonist ivuxolimab. The CDR3 sequence: CASSPPGQNNEQFF. The CDR3 nucleotides are TGCGCCAGCAGCCCGCCGGGACAAAACAATGAGCAGTTCTTC.